The 24 T cell receptor beta chains presented below share a single source sample, sequenced in a study of molecular identifiers for immune sequencing clone quantification. TCRdb re-called the PCR reads through MiXCR, storing one row per CDR3 protein. The sample carries about 640,000 distinct CDR3 sequences, 15% to 20% recorded once. Specimen: naive CD8+ T cells from blood, with Jurkat cell RNA spiked in. Subset described: FACS-sorted CD8+CD4-CCR7+CD45RA+ naive T cells. These TCRs come from a human donor in good health. Some libraries in this study had Jurkat cell RNA spiked in.

This clonotype was found many times. The rearrangement joins TRBV15 to TRBJ2-3; D is uncertain. V was shortened by 5 bases and J by 0 bases, with 9 bases between the two germline ends. CDR1 and CDR2 (germline): LNHNV, YYDKDF (reference sequence). CDR3 length: 14 amino acids. The DNA of the CDR3 is TGTGCCACCAGCCCCGTTATCAGCACAGATACGCAGTATTTT. Amino acids: CATSPVISTDTQYF.

As to this clonotype: Because the CDR3 is missing its conserved closing phenylalanine or tryptophan, this is likely a read error. This chain links TRBV30 with TRBJ1-2, with D perhaps matching TRBD1 (5 bases). Trimming left V 1 base short and J 4 bases short, with 16 bases between. This CDR3 comprises 15 residues. CDR1 is GTSNPN and CDR2 is SVGIG in the germline V gene (reference sequence). The CDR3 nucleotides read TGTGCCTGGAGTGAGGGCCACCAGGGTATCTATGGCTACACCCTC. The encoded protein is CAWSEGHQGIYGYTL.

The CDR3 loop is CAWGRRGMNTEAFF. CDR3 DNA sequence: TGTGCCTGGGGTCGACGGGGGATGAACACTGAAGCTTTCTTT. The chain carries TRBV30 and TRBJ1-1, with TRBD1 as a possible D gene (5 bases). The germline V and J ends were trimmed by 5 bases and 0 bases, with 13 bases remaining between them. The V gene's germline CDR1 is GTSNPN and CDR2 SVGIG (reference sequence). The CDR3 is made up of 14 amino acids. Supplemented by reference TRBV30 and TRBJ1-1, the full variable domain reads SQTIHQWPATLVQPVGSPLSLECTVEGTSNPNLYWYRQAAGRGLQLLFYSVGIGQISSEVPQNLSASRPQDRQFILSSKKLLLSDSGFYLCAWGRRGMNTEAFFGQGTRLTVV.

This clonotype was found a few times. At one boundary the junction diverges from the germline segment, which might be a read error. For the CDR3, the DNA is TGTGCCAGCAGTTGGGGCAGCCTCTATGACTACACCTTC. Translated: CASSWGSLYDYTF. This chain connects TRBV28 to TRBJ1-2, with D tentatively TRBD1 (5 bases). The length of the CDR3 is 13 residues. Germline V gene sequence: CDR1 MDHEN, CDR2 SYDVKM.

In its sample, this clonotype was seen a few times. V is TRBV21-1 and J is TRBJ1-5; TRBD1 was called by the table and not checked on the DNA. TRBV21-1 is labeled a pseudogene. The CDR3 loop spans 14 amino acids. As DNA, the CDR3 is TGTGCCAGCTACCGGACAGGGGGATGTCAGCCCCAGCATTTT. Translating it yields CASYRTGGCQPQHF.

At least ten counts were recorded for this clonotype. The J gene is TRBJ2-7, the V gene TRBV6-1; TRBD2 is a possible D gene (5 bases). Trimming pared 3 bases from V and 5 bases from J, leaving 8 bases between. Per germline, CDR1 MNHNS and CDR2 SASEGT. This CDR3 is built from 12 residues. CDR3 DNA: TGTGCCAGCAGTGATTCGGGGAACGAGCAGTACTTC. The encoded protein is CASSDSGNEQYF.

This clonotype has a count of ten or more. The chain employs TRBV19 and TRBJ1-2, with D possibly TRBD1 on 5 matching bases. CDR1 and CDR2 from the germline V gene are LNHDA and SQIVND (reference sequence). The CDR3 consists of 11 residues. The germline V and J ends were trimmed by 4 bases and 7 bases, with 7 bases remaining between them. The DNA for the CDR3 is TGTGCCAGTAGTACAGGGCCTGGCTACACCTTC. It codes for CASSTGPGYTF.

This clonotype came up a few times. The chain carries TRBV9 and TRBJ2-5, with D possibly matching TRBD2 (7 bases). Trimming left V 0 bases short and J 7 bases short, with 25 bases between. The length of the CDR3 is 18 residues. Germline CDR1 SGDLS, CDR2 YYNGEE. The CDR3 here is CASSVGGGAGEFIGTQYF. CDR3 nucleotides: TGTGCCAGCAGCGTAGGGGGGGGGGCAGGGGAATTTATAGGGACCCAGTACTTC.

The table lists this clonotype with a count of one. One base away lies a much larger clone, so this may be a sequencing read error. The chain employs TRBV6-6 and TRBJ2-2, with D tentatively TRBD2 (5 bases). The CDR3 is 12 residues long. CDR1 is MNHNY and CDR2 is SVGAGI in the germline V gene (reference sequence). Trimming shortened V by 10 bases and J by 3 bases, and 9 bases separated the two germline ends. The CDR3 DNA sequence: TGTGCCACGGGGAAATACACCGGGGAGCTGTTTTTT. It specifies CATGKYTGELFF.

This clonotype was counted many times. This chain connects TRBV4-1 to TRBJ1-1; weak D call: TRBD1 (6 bases). The V gene's germline CDR1 is MGHRA and CDR2 YSYEKL. The CDR3 totals 14 residues. Deletions cut 4 bases from V and 2 bases from J, with 11 bases between. CDR3 DNA: TGCGCCAGCAGCCCGCTTGGGGGCAACACTGAAGCTTTCTTT. It specifies CASSPLGGNTEAFF.

This chain connects TRBV7-6 to TRBJ2-7, with TRBD1 matching 7 bases. CDR3 length equals 16 residues. With 5 bases clipped from V and 4 bases from J, the junction kept 14 bases outside the gene matches. CDR1 is SGHVS, CDR2 FNYEAQ, per germline. The chain's CDR3 is CASSPGTAGPSYEQYF. DNA for the CDR3: TGTGCCAGCAGCCCCGGGACAGCTGGCCCCTCTTACGAGCAGTACTTC.

This clonotype has ten or more counts. The chain uses TRBV19 and TRBJ2-5, with D possibly being TRBD1 or TRBD2 (6 bases each). Germline CDR1 LNHDA, CDR2 SQIVND (reference sequence). The V and J ends lost 7 bases and 3 bases respectively, with 21 bases between them. There are 16 residues in the CDR3. Here the CDR3 reads CASKPNRGLEEETQYF. CDR3 in DNA: TGTGCCAGTAAGCCTAATCGGGGGCTAGAGGAAGAGACCCAGTACTTC.

Worth noting for this clonotype: A much larger clone lies a single base off, so this may be a read error. The V and J genes are TRBV4-1 and TRBJ1-6; no firm D call. CDR1 and CDR2 from the germline V gene are MGHRA and YSYEKL. The CDR3 loop spans 16 amino acids. This chain's CDR3 is CASGQVPWVYNSPLHF. DNA of the CDR3: TGCGCCAGCGGCCAAGTTCCATGGGTCTATAATTCACCCCTCCACTTT.

This clonotype was picked up a small number of times. One junction end does not reproduce the germline sequence, and a read error may be involved. This chain's CDR3 is CAGSQEASAIQETQYF. CDR3 DNA: TGCGCCGGCAGCCAAGAGGCTAGCGCAATACAAGAGACCCAGTACTTC. J is TRBJ2-5 and V is TRBV4-3; a possible D gene is TRBD2 (6 bases). The CDR3 covers 16 residues. In germline, CDR1 is LGHNA, CDR2 YSLEER.

V gene TRBV19 combines with J gene TRBJ2-3; TRBD2 aligns across 10 bases. The CDR3 totals 13 residues. Trimming cost V 7 bases and J 3 bases; bases outside gene matches: 1. In germline, CDR1 is LNHDA, CDR2 SQIVND (reference sequence). The CDR3 nucleotides are TGTGCCAGTACGACTAGCGGGACAGATACGCAGTATTTT. It codes for CASTTSGTDTQYF. The full variable domain, with the rest looked up from reference TRBV19 and TRBJ2-3, is DGGITQSPKYLFRKEGQNVTLSCEQNLNHDAMYWYRQDPGQGLRLIYYSQIVNDFQKGDIAEGYSVSREKKESFPLTVTSAQKNPTAFYLCASTTSGTDTQYFGPGTRLTVL.

As to this clonotype: A much larger clone lies one base from this, so it may be a read error. This chain connects TRBV12-3 or TRBV12-4 to TRBJ2-5; D is undetermined. Trimming removed 3 bases at V and 3 bases at J, with 8 bases between. The CDR3 sequence is 13 residues long. The CDR3 sequence: CASSLTAEETQYF. For the CDR3, the DNA is TGTGCCAGCAGTTTGACGGCAGAAGAGACCCAGTACTTC.

This clonotype occurred many times. The chain employs TRBV25-1 and TRBJ2-1; no reliable D call. The V end was cut by 10 bases, the J end by 9 bases, with 13 bases between. Germline V gives CDR1 MGHDK, CDR2 SYGVNS. The CDR3 sequence is 11 residues long. DNA of the CDR3: TGTGCCACCGACGCCGTAGGTGAGCAGTTCTTC. This sequence encodes CATDAVGEQFF.

The chain employs TRBV20-1 and TRBJ2-7; either TRBD1 or TRBD2 may supply D (5 bases each). The CDR3 consists of 13 residues. CDR1 DFQATT and CDR2 SNEGSKA come from the germline V gene (reference sequence). The germline V and J ends were trimmed by 6 bases and 2 bases, with 14 bases remaining between them. The CDR3 region is CSARRDAAYEQYF. CDR3 DNA: TGCAGTGCCCGCCGGGACGCGGCCTACGAGCAGTACTTC.

This clonotype was seen a few times. The V call is TRBV28, the J call TRBJ2-1; 7 bases line up with TRBD2. With 5 bases clipped from V and 7 bases from J, the junction kept 11 bases outside the gene matches. The length of the CDR3 is 15 residues. Germline V gene sequence: CDR1 MDHEN, CDR2 SYDVKM. The CDR3 protein is CASSLAYGGRNEQFF. DNA of the CDR3: TGTGCCAGCAGTCTAGCCTACGGGGGGAGGAATGAGCAGTTCTTC. The whole variable domain, filled in from reference TRBV28 and TRBJ2-1, reads DVKVTQSSRYLVKRTGEKVFLECVQDMDHENMFWYRQDPGLGLRLIYFSYDVKMKEKGDIPEGYSVSREKKERFSLILESASTNQTSMYLCASSLAYGGRNEQFFGPGTRLTVL.

This clonotype has more than one count but fewer than ten. J is TRBJ2-1 and V is TRBV5-6, with 10 bases that match TRBD2. V was pared by 3 bases and J by 9 bases, with 18 bases of the junction left unmatched. Germline CDR1 reads SGHDT; CDR2 reads YYEEEE. CDR3 length equals 18 residues. In DNA, the CDR3 is TGTGCCAGCAGCTATACCCCGAACCTAGCGGGAGTGAAAGGTGAGCAGTTCTTC. Encoded protein: CASSYTPNLAGVKGEQFF. Combining the CDR3 with reference TRBV5-6 and TRBJ2-1 gives the whole variable domain DAGVTQSPTHLIKTRGQQVTLRCSPKSGHDTVSWYQQALGQGPQFIFQYYEEEERQRGNFPDRFSGHQFPNYSSELNVNALLLGDSALYLCASSYTPNLAGVKGEQFFGPGTRLTVL.

A word on this clonotype: No conserved phenylalanine or tryptophan is present at the end of the CDR3, so a read error is the likely explanation. The genes are TRBV5-6 and TRBJ2-7; 8 bases match TRBD2. The CDR3 extends over 15 amino acids. Germline trimming cut 6 bases from V and 5 bases from J; bases unmatched to any gene: 13. The germline gives CDR1 SGHDT, CDR2 YYEEEE. The CDR3 spells CASNLSGSGPDEQYS. CDR3 nucleotide sequence: TGTGCCAGCAACCTAAGCGGGAGCGGACCGGACGAGCAGTACTCC.

The V gene is TRBV14, the J gene TRBJ2-1, with 11 bases fitting TRBD2. Looked up from germline, CDR1 is SGHDN and CDR2 is FVKESK. V lost 2 bases and J lost 9; bases outside the gene matches: 18. The CDR3 consists of 19 residues. The CDR3 loop reads CASSQSGSGRAEYNSEQFF. The CDR3 DNA is TGTGCCAGCAGCCAAAGCGGTAGCGGGAGGGCCGAATATAACAGTGAGCAGTTCTTC. The full variable domain, rest sourced from reference TRBV14 and TRBJ2-1, is EAGVTQFPSHSVIEKGQTVTLRCDPISGHDNLYWYRRVMGKEIKFLLHFVKESKQDESGMPNNRFLAERTGGTYSTLKVQPAELEDSGVYFCASSQSGSGRAEYNSEQFFGPGTRLTVL.

This clonotype was observed at least ten times. This chain connects TRBV18 to TRBJ2-3; D remains unclear. Germline values: CDR1 KGHSH, CDR2 LQKENI. The CDR3 has 16 residues. V shed 1 base and J shed 3 bases, with 14 bases lying between them. The CDR3 DNA follows: TGTGCCAGCTCACCACTGGTCGAGTCCAGGACAGATACGCAGTATTTT. This codes for CASSPLVESRTDTQYF.

This clonotype was seen ten or more times. The V and J genes are TRBV11-3 and TRBJ2-7; weak D call: TRBD2 (6 bases). This CDR3 comprises 13 residues. Germline assignment: CDR1 SGHNT and CDR2 YENEEA. V dropped 5 bases and J dropped 11 bases, with 19 bases sitting between them. CDR3 sequence: CASSPAAGGDEYF. For the CDR3, the DNA is TGTGCCAGCAGCCCAGCGGCGGGCGGGGATGAGTACTTC.